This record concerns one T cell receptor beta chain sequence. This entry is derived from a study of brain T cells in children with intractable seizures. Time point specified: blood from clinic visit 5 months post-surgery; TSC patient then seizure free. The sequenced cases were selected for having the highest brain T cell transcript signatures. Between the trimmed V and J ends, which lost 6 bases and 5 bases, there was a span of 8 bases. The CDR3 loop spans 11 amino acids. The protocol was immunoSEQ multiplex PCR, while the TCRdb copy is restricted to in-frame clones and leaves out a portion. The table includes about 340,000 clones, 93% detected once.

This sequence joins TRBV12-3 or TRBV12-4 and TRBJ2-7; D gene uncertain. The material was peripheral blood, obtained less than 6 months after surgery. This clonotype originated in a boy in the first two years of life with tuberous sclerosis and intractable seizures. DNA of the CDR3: TGTGCCAGCAGCCAGTTTAACGAGCAGTACTTC. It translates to CASSQFNEQYF.